Below, 16 T cell receptor beta chains from the same sample are listed, as sequenced in a study of blood T cell repertoires in COVID-19. Some clones are missing from TCRdb's copy, which holds only in-frame ones; the method was immunoSEQ multiplex PCR. The repertoire holds about 58,000 clones, about 83% seen once, with roughly 4.5% in the top ten. The specimen sequenced was peripheral blood. The receptors come from a man aged 40-50 years with active COVID-19.

The chain combines TRBV3-1 (or the pseudogene TRBV3-2) with TRBJ2-1; maybe TRBD2 (6 bases). This CDR3 region has 15 residues. V lost 1 base and J lost 7, with 14 bases in between. Germline V gene data show CDR1 as LGHDT and CDR2 as YNNKEL (reference sequence). CDR3 loop: CASSQASSGVNEQFF. The CDR3 DNA follows: TGTGCCAGCAGCCAAGCCTCGTCGGGGGTGAATGAGCAGTTCTTC.

The V gene is TRBV7-9, the J gene TRBJ2-3; 9 positions match TRBD2. Germline lookup yields CDR1 SEHNR and CDR2 FQNEAQ (reference sequence). Germline trimming cut 5 bases from V and 2 bases from J; bases unmatched to any gene: 5. The CDR3 is 15 amino acids. CDR3: CASSRLAVPTDTQYF. CDR3 coding DNA: TGTGCCAGCAGCCGACTAGCGGTACCCACAGATACGCAGTATTTT.

The gene calls are TRBV10-3 and TRBJ2-3, with 12 bases aligning to TRBD2. The ends lost 2 bases at V and 2 bases at J; junction bases unmatched: 2. The CDR3 covers 16 residues. Germline CDR1 ENHRY, CDR2 SYGVKD. The CDR3 sequence is CAISEGTSGSTDTQYF. The CDR3 coding sequence is TGTGCCATCAGTGAGGGGACTAGCGGGTCCACAGATACGCAGTATTTT.

This clone appeared a single time. The V call is TRBV19, the J call TRBJ2-7; 9 bases line up with TRBD1. Looked up from germline, CDR1 is LNHDA and CDR2 is SQIVND (reference sequence). The trim removed 6 bases at V and 3 bases at J, leaving 6 bases unmatched. This CDR3 comprises 14 residues. CDR3 DNA sequence: TGTGCCAGTAGGGGACAGGGAGGGAACTACGAGCAGTACTTC. Translated: CASRGQGGNYEQYF.

The CDR3 loop reads CASNNSTYNEQFF. CDR3 nucleotide sequence: TGTGCCAGCAACAATTCCACCTACAATGAGCAGTTCTTC. The chain combines TRBV12-3 or TRBV12-4 with TRBJ2-1; no firm D call. The CDR3 runs 13 residues. The V gene lost 7 bases and the J gene lost 2 bases, with 9 bases spanning the gap.

A single count supports this clone. V is TRBV5-1 and J is TRBJ2-4; TRBD2 matches 7 bases. The CDR3 has 15 amino acids. Germline V lookup: CDR1 SGHRS, CDR2 YFSETQ. The ends lost 4 bases at V and 1 base at J; junction bases unmatched: 5. CDR3 nucleotide sequence: TGCGCCAGCAGCGCATCGACTAGCGCCAAAAACATTCAGTACTTC. Protein product: CASSASTSAKNIQYF.

V gene TRBV23-1 combines with J gene TRBJ2-1; D is uncertain. TRBV23-1 carries the ORF label, with uncertain function. This CDR3 contains 14 residues. Trimming cost V 8 bases and J 7 bases, with 18 bases left between them. The chain's CDR3 is CASPGQTRWNEQFF. CDR3 coding DNA: TGCGCCAGCCCAGGTCAAACACGGTGGAATGAGCAGTTCTTC.

This sequence joins TRBV7-3 and TRBJ2-1, with 9 bases that match TRBD2. The CDR3 is 17 amino acids. CDR1 and CDR2 from the germline V gene are SGHTA and FQGTGA. V trimming: 2 bases; J trimming: 0 bases; junction bases outside the gene matches: 5. CDR3 bases: TGTGCCAGCAGCTTATCGGGCGGGAGGGCCTCCTACAATGAGCAGTTCTTC. This gives the protein CASSLSGGRASYNEQFF.

J is TRBJ1-1 and V is TRBV18, with D tentatively TRBD1 (6 bases). Between the trimmed V and J ends, which lost 6 bases and 2 bases, there was a span of 13 bases. This CDR3 comprises 14 residues. The germline V gene encodes CDR1 KGHSH and CDR2 LQKENI. The CDR3 DNA is TGTGCCAGCTCCCTATACAGGGACAACACTGAAGCTTTCTTT. This encodes CASSLYRDNTEAFF. The full variable domain, rest sourced from reference TRBV18 and TRBJ1-1, is NAGVMQNPRHLVRRRGQEARLRCSPMKGHSHVYWYRQLPEEGLKFMVYLQKENIIDESGMPKERFSAEFPKEGPSILRIQQVVRGDSAAYFCASSLYRDNTEAFFGQGTRLTVV.

This sequence joins TRBV4-2 and TRBJ2-6; no definite D call. Germline CDR1 reads LGHNA; CDR2 reads YNFKEQ. V was cut by 0 bases and J by 4 bases, with 16 bases left in between. The CDR3 length is 18 residues. The CDR3 is CASSQEGHFLAGANVLTF. CDR3 nucleotides: TGTGCCAGCAGCCAAGAGGGCCATTTCCTCGCCGGGGCCAACGTCCTGACTTTC.

The V and J genes are TRBV11-2 and TRBJ1-5; D is ambiguous. The germline CDR1 and CDR2 sequences are SGHAT and FQNNGV. V was pared by 0 bases and J by 6 bases, with 12 bases between. This CDR3 comprises 15 residues. The CDR3 region is CASSLDSGLGQPQHF. CDR3 nucleotides: TGTGCCAGCAGCTTAGATTCGGGTTTGGGTCAGCCCCAGCATTTT. Drawing the rest from reference TRBV11-2 and TRBJ1-5, the complete variable domain is EAGVAQSPRYKIIEKRQSVAFWCNPISGHATLYWYQQILGQGPKLLIQFQNNGVVDDSQLPKDRFSAERLKGVDSTLKIQPAKLEDSAVYLCASSLDSGLGQPQHFGDGTRLSIL.

The rearrangement uses TRBV19 and TRBJ2-7; D possibly corresponds to TRBD2 (5 bases). CDR1 is LNHDA, CDR2 SQIVND, per germline (reference sequence). This CDR3 is built from 15 residues. V lost 0 bases and J lost 9, with 18 bases in between. CDR3 sequence: CASSIDHRSRRGQYF. As DNA, the CDR3 is TGTGCCAGTAGTATAGATCATCGGAGCCGTCGGGGGCAGTACTTC.

CDR3 nucleotide sequence: TGTGCCTGGAATCGGGGGAGAGGGGATGAGCAGTTCTTC. This codes for CAWNRGRGDEQFF. The chain uses TRBV30 and TRBJ2-1; D is perhaps TRBD2 (6 bases). Looked up from germline, CDR1 is GTSNPN and CDR2 is SVGIG (reference sequence). The CDR3 is 13 amino acids. V lost 4 bases and J lost 8, with 15 bases in between.

The chain joins TRBV19 to TRBJ1-1; D possibly corresponds to TRBD1 (5 bases). Trimming left V 9 bases short and J 3 bases short, with 23 bases between. The germline V gene encodes CDR1 LNHDA and CDR2 SQIVND (reference sequence). The CDR3 runs to 16 residues. DNA of the CDR3: TGTGCCAGCCGACTCTCTTCCAACGTAGGGGACACTGAAGCTTTCTTT. Protein: CASRLSSNVGDTEAFF.

This chain links TRBV25-1 with TRBJ2-2; D perhaps matches TRBD1 (7 bases). Trimming stripped 8 bases from V and 5 bases from J, with 15 bases between. The CDR3 has 14 amino acids. Germline V CDR1 and CDR2: MGHDK, SYGVNS. CDR3 region: CASGGTVQTGELFF. The CDR3 DNA follows: TGTGCCAGCGGGGGGACAGTTCAAACCGGGGAGCTGTTTTTT.

The chain employs TRBV7-2 and TRBJ2-7, with 9 bases that match TRBD2. J was trimmed by 2 bases and V by 5 bases; bases with no gene match: 7. The germline V gene has CDR1 SGHTA and CDR2 FQGNSA. This CDR3 is built from 15 residues. The CDR3 DNA follows: TGTGCCAGCAGCGGGGGGGGACTAGCACCCTACGAGCAGTACTTC. Translation: CASSGGGLAPYEQYF.